A selection of T cell receptor beta chains follows, all from one sample in a study of T-cell memory formation after mild COVID-19. Each CDR3 protein gets one entry after TCRdb re-called the 5' RACE reads with MiXCR. The table lists around 190,000 distinct CDR3 sequences, 18% of them singletons, with 3.9% in the top ten. What was sequenced was PBMCs or a T cell subset sorted from them (not recorded which). All receptors come from a man aged 18-30 years who had mild COVID-19 (a few samples of this study predate the infection). Cell type and time point are not known. Both conserved end residues are part of each CDR3. The order of the fields is clone size, J gene, V gene, D gene, CDR3 DNA, CDR3 protein. D genes are given only for firm matches. The size field is filled for only some rows; it gives once, few, many or a size class.

>NA|TRBJ2-3|TRBV20-1|NA
TGCAGTGCTAGAGATCGGAGCAGGGTGGCAGATACGCAGTATTTT
CSARDRSRVADTQYF
>NA|TRBJ1-6|TRBV4-2|TRBD1
TGTGCCAGCAGCCAGTCCCAGACAGGGCTTCCTTATTCACCCCTCCACTTT
CASSQSQTGLPYSPLHF
>few|TRBJ2-1|TRBV5-4|NA
TGTGCCAGCAGCGACCAGGGGTACAACAATGAGCAGTTCTTC
CASSDQGYNNEQFF
>many|TRBJ2-5|TRBV7-9|TRBD2
TGTGCCAGCAACCCTAGCGGGGGCCAAGAGACCCAGTACTTC
CASNPSGGQETQYF
>few|TRBJ2-1|TRBV20-1|NA
TGCAGTGCTAGACCCGGCGGCAGGGGGGAGTTCTTC
CSARPGGRGEFF
>NA|TRBJ1-6|TRBV9|TRBD1
TGTGCCAGCAGCTCCAGCCCTCGCGGGGACAGTAATTCACCCCTCCACTTT
CASSSSPRGDSNSPLHF
>many|TRBJ2-5|TRBV12-3/TRBV12-4|NA
TGTGCCAGCAAATTTTCTGGGGGTTCGGAGACCCAGTACTTC
CASKFSGGSETQYF
>few|TRBJ1-2|TRBV3-1|NA
TGTGCCAGCAGCCAATTTATAGGGCACCTGGGGGGCTATGGCTACACCTTC
CASSQFIGHLGGYGYTF
>few|TRBJ2-3|TRBV10-3|TRBD2
TGTGCCCTCAGTGGCGGGGGGGCTGGAGATACGCAGTATTTT
CALSGGGAGDTQYF
>once|TRBJ2-1|TRBV5-1|NA
TGCGCCAGCAGCTTGGTCGTCCCCAGGGGGGCCTACAATGAGCAGTTCTTC
CASSLVVPRGAYNEQFF
>NA|TRBJ2-7|TRBV3-1|NA
TGTGCCAGCAGCCAATTTGAGGGGTCAGGTAGGTCCTACGAGCAGTACTTC
CASSQFEGSGRSYEQYF
>many|TRBJ1-1|TRBV6-6|NA
TGTGCCAGCAGCTATGCGACTAACACTGAAGCTTTCTTT
CASSYATNTEAFF
>NA|TRBJ2-5|TRBV27|TRBD2
TGTGCCAGCTCACGGCTAAGCGGGGGGCCTCGGACCCAGTACTTC
CASSRLSGGPRTQYF
>few|TRBJ2-4|TRBV3-1|NA
TGTGCCAGCAGTGAAGGACTTGCGAATCCAAACATTCAGTACTTC
CASSEGLANPNIQYF
>NA|TRBJ2-2|TRBV5-1|NA
TGCGCCAGCAGCTTTGGAACGGGACTCTACACCGGGGAGCTGTTTTTT
CASSFGTGLYTGELFF
>few|TRBJ2-2|TRBV7-2|NA
TGTGCCAGCATCCCGACCGGGGAGCTGTTTTTT
CASIPTGELFF
>NA|TRBJ2-3|TRBV29-1|TRBD1
TGCAGCGCGAAACAGGGGGCCGATACGCAGTATTTT
CSAKQGADTQYF
>NA|TRBJ2-7|TRBV20-1|NA
TGCAGTGCTAGAGTTGAGTCGCCCTACGAGCAGTACTTC
CSARVESPYEQYF
>NA|TRBJ2-5|TRBV12-3/TRBV12-4|NA
TGTGCCAGCAGTTCCCGCCGCGGACAGCGAGAGACCCAGTACTTC
CASSSRRGQRETQYF
>NA|TRBJ1-1|TRBV6-2/TRBV6-3|NA
TGTGCCAGCAGTAACCTTAGGTTGAACACTGAAGCTTTCTTT
CASSNLRLNTEAFF
>few|TRBJ2-2|TRBV12-3/TRBV12-4|NA
TGTGCCAGCAGTTTCGTCACCGGGGAGCTGTTTTTT
CASSFVTGELFF
>NA|TRBJ1-2|TRBV7-2|NA
TGTGCCAGCAGCTTAGCGGTGCCTGGGGGCTACACCTTC
CASSLAVPGGYTF
>NA|TRBJ1-4|TRBV12-3/TRBV12-4|NA
TGTGCCAGCAGCCGCGGGGAGTGGGGTGCACCTGAAAAACTGTTTTTT
CASSRGEWGAPEKLFF
>NA|TRBJ2-1|TRBV7-2|NA
TGTGCCAGCAGCTCCGAGCCCAGCAATGAGCAGTTCTTC
CASSSEPSNEQFF
>few|TRBJ2-3|TRBV7-2|TRBD2
TGTGCCAGCAGCCATACTAGCGGGGGGTATACGCAGTATTTT
CASSHTSGGYTQYF
>few|TRBJ2-3|TRBV6-5|TRBD2
TGTGCCAGCAGTTACTCGAGAACGGGGGGGGAGGTCGATACGCAGTATTTT
CASSYSRTGGEVDTQYF
>NA|TRBJ1-5|TRBV2|NA
TGTGCCAGCAGTGGGCTTACCAACCAGCCCCAGCATTTT
CASSGLTNQPQHF
>NA|TRBJ2-5|TRBV12-3/TRBV12-4|NA
TGTGCCAGCAGCTGGGCCGATCGGAGACCGGAGACCCAGTACTTC
CASSWADRRPETQYF
>NA|TRBJ2-4|TRBV5-4|TRBD2
TGTGCCAGCAGCTTGGTTCTAGCGGGGGCGAACATTCAGTACTTC
CASSLVLAGANIQYF
>few|TRBJ1-5|TRBV5-1|TRBD1
TGCGCCAGCAGCACCGGACAGGTCAATCAGCCCCAGCATTTT
CASSTGQVNQPQHF
>NA|TRBJ1-6|TRBV5-1|NA
TGCGCCAGCAGCGCCTCTGAAGGGTCACCCCTCCACTTT
CASSASEGSPLHF
>NA|TRBJ2-3|TRBV29-1|NA
TGCAGCGTTGAAAGAGTACTGAACCGACTGAATACGCAGTATTTT
CSVERVLNRLNTQYF